Following are 13 T cell receptor beta chains from one sample sequenced in a study of PD-1 blockade in classical Hodgkin lymphoma (dated by TCRdb to the early 2020s). Library creation used the immunoSEQ multiplex PCR assay. TCRdb obtained this table from immuneACCESS and retained in-frame rearrangements with V and J assigned. These tables miss some clones; where compared with another copy, unresolved V genes account for less than half of the shortfall, and the remainder is unexplained. This sample is represented by tens of thousands of clones; less than 90% of them were singletons. 2% to 2.5% of the sample is in the top ten clones. The time point tag for this specimen amounts to: cycle 1 day 1 (C1D1), immediately before nivolumab initiation. All trial patients had relapsed after autologous stem cell transplantation, with cohorts A, B and C differing in prior brentuximab vedotin exposure. Magnetic negative selection with a Miltenyi CD4+ T cell isolation kit was used to purify CD4+ T cells from thawed PBMCs.

Material: CD4+ T cells from blood, obtained at baseline. These receptors came from a human donor with classical Hodgkin lymphoma.

V and J are TRBV28 and TRBJ2-7; D call uncertain. The CDR3 is made up of 14 amino acids. CDR1 MDHEN and CDR2 SYDVKM come from the germline V gene. V lost 4 bases, J lost 2 bases, and 12 bases lay in between. CDR3 residues: CASSSGRTPYEQYF. For the CDR3, the DNA is TGTGCCAGCAGTTCTGGACGGACCCCCTACGAGCAGTACTTC. Variable domain in full (rest from reference TRBV28 and TRBJ2-7): DVKVTQSSRYLVKRTGEKVFLECVQDMDHENMFWYRQDPGLGLRLIYFSYDVKMKEKGDIPEGYSVSREKKERFSLILESASTNQTSMYLCASSSGRTPYEQYFGPGTRLTVT.

The CDR3 nucleotides read TGCGCCAGCAGCTTGGGGTATAGCACAGATACGCAGTATTTT. Translation: CASSLGYSTDTQYF. The chain recombines TRBV5-1 with TRBJ2-3; D ambiguous. The CDR3 is 14 amino acids. Germline CDR1 SGHRS, CDR2 YFSETQ. Between the trimmed V and J ends, which lost 0 bases and 0 bases, there was a span of 5 bases. Full variable domain (remainder filled in from reference TRBV5-1 and TRBJ2-3): KAGVTQTPRYLIKTRGQQVTLSCSPISGHRSVSWYQQTPGQGLQFLFEYFSETQRNKGNFPGRFSGRQFSNSRSEMNVSTLELGDSALYLCASSLGYSTDTQYFGPGTRLTVL.

The chain has TRBV18 and TRBJ1-5; D remains ambiguous. The CDR3 is made up of 13 amino acids. V was clipped by 4 bases and J by 3 bases, with 7 bases between them. Germline CDR1 KGHSH, CDR2 LQKENI. CDR3 in DNA: TGTGCCAGCTCACTTCAAGACAATCAGCCCCAGCATTTT. Its translation is CASSLQDNQPQHF. The entire variable domain, with the rest obtained from reference TRBV18 and TRBJ1-5, is as follows: NAGVMQNPRHLVRRRGQEARLRCSPMKGHSHVYWYRQLPEEGLKFMVYLQKENIIDESGMPKERFSAEFPKEGPSILRIQQVVRGDSAAYFCASSLQDNQPQHFGDGTRLSIL.

The chain uses TRBV2 and TRBJ1-5, with a tentative D call TRBD1 (5 bases). This CDR3 has 13 residues. Trimming removed 8 bases from V and 7 bases from J, with 15 bases in between. Germline V gives CDR1 SNHLY, CDR2 FYNNEI. CDR3 sequence (DNA): TGTGCCAGCGACCTCCCGGGGGGACAGCCCCAGCATTTT. It is translated as CASDLPGGQPQHF.

V and J are TRBV6-1 and TRBJ1-1; D unresolved. The CDR3 is made up of 14 amino acids. V was trimmed by 2 bases and J by 0 bases, leaving 7 bases between them. CDR1 is MNHNS and CDR2 is SASEGT in the germline V gene. In DNA, the CDR3 is TGTGCCAGCAGTGAACATTACCTGAACACTGAAGCTTTCTTT. This translates into CASSEHYLNTEAFF.

In this sample, this clone turned up a few times. This chain links TRBV30 with TRBJ1-1; 11 positions match TRBD1. V lost 1 base and J lost 5; bases outside the gene matches: 3. Germline lookup yields CDR1 GTSNPN and CDR2 SVGIG (reference sequence). This CDR3 is 14 amino acids long. CDR3 sequence reads: CAWSAWDRGTEAFF. In DNA form, the CDR3 reads TGTGCCTGGAGTGCATGGGACAGGGGGACTGAAGCTTTCTTT.

This chain uses TRBV7-9 with TRBJ1-2; D call uncertain. Trimming removed 5 bases from V and 4 bases from J, with 11 bases in between. Germline V CDR1 and CDR2: SEHNR, FQNEAQ (reference sequence). The CDR3 is 13 residues long. The CDR3, as DNA: TGTGCCAGCAGCATTGAAGCTAGCTATGGCTACACCTTC. This codes for CASSIEASYGYTF.

This clone was picked up one time. In DNA, the CDR3 is TGCGCCAGCAGCCAGTATGGTTCCTCCTACAATGAGCAGTTCTTC. Amino acid sequence: CASSQYGSSYNEQFF. V gene TRBV4-1 combines with J gene TRBJ2-1; D unclear. CDR3 length equals 15 residues. The ends were cut back, 3 bases at V and 0 bases at J, with 9 bases in the middle. Germline assignment: CDR1 MGHRA and CDR2 YSYEKL.

This sequence joins TRBV27 and TRBJ1-1; D possibly corresponds to TRBD1 (5 bases). Per germline, CDR1 MNHEY and CDR2 SMNVEV (reference sequence). The ends were cut back, 2 bases at V and 7 bases at J, with 17 bases in the middle. The length of the CDR3 is 15 residues. In DNA form, the CDR3 reads TGTGCCAGCAGTTTAGGACGGGGCCAAGGAGTTGAAGCTTTCTTT. Protein sequence: CASSLGRGQGVEAFF.

The rearrangement links TRBV18 to TRBJ2-7; TRBD2 matches at 8 bases. The V segment lost 6 bases and the J segment 5 bases; nucleotides outside the gene matches: 9. The CDR3 spans 14 residues. CDR1 and CDR2 from the germline V gene are KGHSH and LQKENI. This chain's CDR3 is CASSPGTRGNEQYF. CDR3 bases: TGTGCCAGCTCCCCCGGGACTAGGGGCAACGAGCAGTACTTC.

The chain carries TRBV2 and TRBJ1-5; D is undetermined. The CDR3 runs 14 residues. The V end was cut by 5 bases, the J end by 1 base, with 9 bases between. CDR1 is SNHLY, CDR2 FYNNEI, per germline. CDR3: CASSLALSNQPQHF. The CDR3 DNA is TGTGCCAGCAGTCTGGCCTTAAGCAATCAGCCCCAGCATTTT.

V usage is TRBV7-2 and J usage is TRBJ2-1; 7 positions agree with TRBD2. The CDR3 contains 13 residues. Per germline, CDR1 SGHTA and CDR2 FQGNSA. V was pared by 7 bases and J by 6 bases, with 6 bases of the junction left unmatched. The CDR3 DNA sequence: TGTGCCAGCAAGTTTGGCGGGGGCAATGAGCAGTTCTTC. This gives the protein CASKFGGGNEQFF.

This chain connects TRBV5-1 to TRBJ2-3; D is possibly TRBD1 (5 bases). There are 16 residues in the CDR3. With 3 bases removed from V and 0 bases from J, the gap between germline ends came to 14 bases. The germline gives CDR1 SGHRS, CDR2 YFSETQ. The CDR3 sequence: CASSWREGASTDTQYF. CDR3 coding DNA: TGCGCCAGCAGCTGGCGCGAAGGGGCTAGCACAGATACGCAGTATTTT.